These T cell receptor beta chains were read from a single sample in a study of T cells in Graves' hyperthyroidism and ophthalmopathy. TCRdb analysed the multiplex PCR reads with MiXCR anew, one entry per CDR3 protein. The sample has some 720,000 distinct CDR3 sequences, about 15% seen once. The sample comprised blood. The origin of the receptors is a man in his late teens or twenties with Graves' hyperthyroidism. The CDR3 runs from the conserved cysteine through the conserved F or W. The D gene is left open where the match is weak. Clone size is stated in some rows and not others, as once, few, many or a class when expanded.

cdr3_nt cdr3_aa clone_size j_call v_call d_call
TGTGCCAGCCTCCTACTAGGGGGAGGGGTCACCGGGGAGCTGTTTTTT CASLLLGGGVTGELFF few TRBJ2-2 TRBV7-2 -
TGTGCCAGCAGTTTACGCTCCCGGACAGGGGTATTCGAGACCCAGTACTTC CASSLRSRTGVFETQYF many TRBJ2-5 TRBV28 TRBD1
TGCAGTGCTAGAGATCGCGACAGGGGAGAGACCCAGTACTTC CSARDRDRGETQYF many TRBJ2-5 TRBV20-1 TRBD1
TGTGCCAGCAGCCGGGACAGGGGAGACATTCAGTACTTC CASSRDRGDIQYF - TRBJ2-4 TRBV12-3/TRBV12-4 TRBD1
TGTGCCACCAGTGACCCCCGGGAGGGCACAGATACGCAGTATTTT CATSDPREGTDTQYF many TRBJ2-3 TRBV24-1 TRBD2
TGTGCCAGCAGCTTAGCTCTTCGGGTATGGGCGGAAAGCTCCTATAATTCACCCCTCCACTTT CASSLALRVWAESSYNSPLHF - TRBJ1-6 TRBV7-8 -
TGTGCCAGCAGCGCCCCCGGGGGCACAGATACGCAGTATTTT CASSAPGGTDTQYF many TRBJ2-3 TRBV9 -
TGCAGCGTTTCTACAGGGCTGAACACTGAAGCTTTCTTT CSVSTGLNTEAFF few TRBJ1-1 TRBV29-1 -
TGTGCCAGCAGGAAACTCCTGGGACTAGCGGGAGGAGGAGCGGGAAACATTCAGTACTTC CASRKLLGLAGGGAGNIQYF many TRBJ2-4 TRBV28 TRBD2
TGCGCCAGCAGCCAAGTGGAGGGGCGGACAGATACGCAGTATTTT CASSQVEGRTDTQYF - TRBJ2-3 TRBV4-1 -
TGCGCCAGCAGCCCAGGACTCAGGCCGGATACGCAGTATTTT CASSPGLRPDTQYF few TRBJ2-3 TRBV5-1 -
TGTGCCAGCAGCTTAAACCGGATGGATACGCAGTATTTT CASSLNRMDTQYF few TRBJ2-3 TRBV7-9 -
TGTGCCAGCAGCTTGAATTACAGGGGCGAGCAGTTCTTC CASSLNYRGEQFF - TRBJ2-1 TRBV7-2 TRBD1
TGTGCCAGCAGTACGGGACAGGCGAACCCCCAGCATTTT CASSTGQANPQHF - TRBJ1-5 TRBV27 TRBD1
TGTGCCAGCCCCCCCAGGGGGTACGAGCAGTACTTC CASPPRGYEQYF few TRBJ2-7 TRBV9 TRBD1
TGTGCCAGCAGATCTCCGGACGGCAGCAATGAGCAGTTCTTC CASRSPDGSNEQFF many TRBJ2-1 TRBV2 -
TGTGCCAGCAGTTTAGGGGGGGGGGATTTTATATATGGCAATCAGCCCCAGCATTTT CASSLGGGDFIYGNQPQHF - TRBJ1-5 TRBV28 -
TGCAGTGCTACCGGGACAGGTACCCAAGAGACCCAGTACTTC CSATGTGTQETQYF many TRBJ2-5 TRBV20-1 TRBD1
TGTGCCAGCAGTGATTCCGGGACAGGGGTATATGGCTACACCTTC CASSDSGTGVYGYTF - TRBJ1-2 TRBV6-9 TRBD1
TGCGCCAGCAGCTTGTCGGACAGGGGGAATTCACCCCTCCACTTT CASSLSDRGNSPLHF few TRBJ1-6 TRBV5-1 TRBD1
TGTGCCAGCACCCACCTGGGACAGAATGAAGCTTTCTTT CASTHLGQNEAFF many TRBJ1-1 TRBV27 TRBD1
TGTGCCATCAGTGAGTCAAACGGGAGCACAGATACGCAGTATTTT CAISESNGSTDTQYF many TRBJ2-3 TRBV10-3 -
TGTGCCAGCAGCCAAACAACAGGGTTGAACACTGAAGCTTTCTTT CASSQTTGLNTEAFF once TRBJ1-1 TRBV4-2 -
TGCAGTGCTACCCGATCGGCAGGGGGGAACACTGAAGCTTTCTTT CSATRSAGGNTEAFF - TRBJ1-1 TRBV20-1 TRBD1
TGCAGTGCTTCCCCCTCGGGCGGCTACGAGCAGTACTTC CSASPSGGYEQYF many TRBJ2-7 TRBV20-1 -
TGTGCCAGCAGCTTTTTCTCGGGCGGACAGGGGAACAAGGACACTGAAGCTTTCTTT CASSFFSGGQGNKDTEAFF - TRBJ1-1 TRBV12-3/TRBV12-4 TRBD1
TGTGCCAGCAGAACCCTGGGGCGGAACACTGAAGCTTTCTTT CASRTLGRNTEAFF many TRBJ1-1 TRBV11-2 -
TGTGCCAGCAGTTTTGCTAGCGGGAGGGAAAAGGGTGAGCAGTTCTTC CASSFASGREKGEQFF many TRBJ2-1 TRBV27 TRBD2
TGTGCCACCACCTCCGGGGGGTCACAAGAGACCCAGTACTTC CATTSGGSQETQYF - TRBJ2-5 TRBV24-1 TRBD2
TGTGCCAGCAGCCAAGCCACCTCCTACGAGCAGTACTTC CASSQATSYEQYF many TRBJ2-7 TRBV7-8 -
TGTGCCAGCACTACCCCCAGCGCTTCCTACAATGAGCAGTTCTTC CASTTPSASYNEQFF - TRBJ2-1 TRBV6-2/TRBV6-3 -
TGTGCCAGCAGCCCCTGGGGAGCGGGAGCCCCCAATGAGCAGTTCTTC CASSPWGAGAPNEQFF many TRBJ2-1 TRBV7-2 TRBD2
TGTGCCAGCAGTGAAGGCGGATATACGCAGTATTTT CASSEGGYTQYF - TRBJ2-3 TRBV2 -
TGTGCCAGCAGTGAAGGGGGACTGGGGACTGAAGCTTTCTTT CASSEGGLGTEAFF many TRBJ1-1 TRBV2 -
TGCAGCGTTGAGTTGGTCGGTACGAACACCGGGGAGCTGTTTTTT CSVELVGTNTGELFF few TRBJ2-2 TRBV29-1 -
TGTGCCAGCAGCTTAGGGTTATCGGAGAGGCAGCAGTTCTTC CASSLGLSERQQFF many TRBJ2-1 TRBV11-2 -